This entry describes one T cell receptor (beta chain). What it binds is unknown. The data are from a study of T-cell reconstitution after alpha-beta-depleted transplantation in children. Unique molecular identifiers were incorporated into the prepared TCRbeta library. TCRdb recomputed calls from the PCR reads with MiXCR, one row per CDR3 protein. This sample has about 580,000 distinct CDR3 sequences, with 27% found just once. General observations from the study: Among T cells one year after transplant, newly produced cells accounted for most counts and diversity. Where some patients showed high TCRbeta diversity at day 60, it came from recipient T cells and thymic progenitors that had survived.

Sequences were derived from PBMCs, sampled before TCRalphabeta/CD19-depleted stem cell transplant. The sequence was collected from a boy in the first two years of life with Wiskott-Aldrich syndrome, due to receive a stem cell transplant.

The CDR3 region is CAISVYRADSGNTIYF. The CDR3 DNA reads TGTGCCATCAGTGTCTACAGGGCGGACTCTGGAAACACCATATATTTT. The V gene is TRBV10-3, the J gene TRBJ1-3, with D tentatively TRBD1 (6 bases). Trimming took off 4 bases at V and 0 bases at J, with 13 bases between the two ends. The germline CDR1 and CDR2 sequences are ENHRY and SYGVKD. The CDR3 loop spans 16 amino acids.